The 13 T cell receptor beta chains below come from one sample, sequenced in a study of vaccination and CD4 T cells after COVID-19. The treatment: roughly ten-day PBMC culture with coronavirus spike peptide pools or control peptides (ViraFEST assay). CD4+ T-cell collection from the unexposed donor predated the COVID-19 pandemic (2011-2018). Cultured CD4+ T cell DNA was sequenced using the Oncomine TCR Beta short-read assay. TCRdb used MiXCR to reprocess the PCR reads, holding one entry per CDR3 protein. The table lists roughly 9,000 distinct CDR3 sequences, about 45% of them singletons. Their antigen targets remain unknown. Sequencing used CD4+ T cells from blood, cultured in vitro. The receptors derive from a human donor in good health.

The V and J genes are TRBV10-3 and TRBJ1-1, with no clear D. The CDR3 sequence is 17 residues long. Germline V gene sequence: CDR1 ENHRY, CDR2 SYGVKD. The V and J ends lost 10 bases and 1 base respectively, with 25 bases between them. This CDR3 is CATARSPLGESNTEAFF. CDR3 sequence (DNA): TGTGCCACCGCACGGTCCCCACTGGGAGAGTCGAACACTGAAGCTTTCTTT.

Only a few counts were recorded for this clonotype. In DNA, the CDR3 is TGTGCCAGTAGTATGGCTACAGGGCCTAACTATGGCTACACCTTC. Protein: CASSMATGPNYGYTF. The rearrangement uses TRBV19 and TRBJ1-2; D possibly corresponds to TRBD1 (6 bases). Germline V gene sequence: CDR1 LNHDA, CDR2 SQIVND (reference sequence). The CDR3 is made up of 15 amino acids. The V and J ends lost 3 bases and 0 bases respectively, with 11 bases between them.

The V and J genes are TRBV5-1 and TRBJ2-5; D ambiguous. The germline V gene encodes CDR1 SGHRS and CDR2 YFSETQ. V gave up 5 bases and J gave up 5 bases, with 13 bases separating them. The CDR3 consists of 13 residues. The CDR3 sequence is CASRRFYSETQYF. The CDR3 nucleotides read TGCGCCAGCAGGAGGTTCTACAGTGAGACCCAGTACTTC.

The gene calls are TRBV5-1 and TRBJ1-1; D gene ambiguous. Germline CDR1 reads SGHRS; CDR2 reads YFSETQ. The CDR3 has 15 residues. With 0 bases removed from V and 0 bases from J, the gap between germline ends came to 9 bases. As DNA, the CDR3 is TGCGCCAGCAGCTTGGTGCAGAGTCTGAACACTGAAGCTTTCTTT. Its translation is CASSLVQSLNTEAFF. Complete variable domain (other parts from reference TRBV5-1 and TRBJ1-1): KAGVTQTPRYLIKTRGQQVTLSCSPISGHRSVSWYQQTPGQGLQFLFEYFSETQRNKGNFPGRFSGRQFSNSRSEMNVSTLELGDSALYLCASSLVQSLNTEAFFGQGTRLTVV.

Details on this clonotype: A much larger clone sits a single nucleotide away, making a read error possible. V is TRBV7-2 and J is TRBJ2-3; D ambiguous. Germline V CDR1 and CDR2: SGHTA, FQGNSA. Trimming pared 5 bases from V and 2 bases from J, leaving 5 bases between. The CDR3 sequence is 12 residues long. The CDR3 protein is CASSPATDTQYF. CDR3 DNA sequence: TGTGCCAGCAGCCCCGCCACAGATACGCAGTATTTT. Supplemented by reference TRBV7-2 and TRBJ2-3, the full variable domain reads GAGVSQSPSNKVTEKGKDVELRCDPISGHTALYWYRQSLGQGLEFLIYFQGNSAPDKSGLPSDRFSAERTGGSVSTLTIQRTQQEDSAVYLCASSPATDTQYFGPGTRLTVL.

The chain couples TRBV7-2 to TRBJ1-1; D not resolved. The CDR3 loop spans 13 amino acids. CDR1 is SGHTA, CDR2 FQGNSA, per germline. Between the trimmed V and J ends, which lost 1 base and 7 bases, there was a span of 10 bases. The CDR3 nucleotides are TGTGCCAGCAGCTTAGATCCTCTAAATGAAGCTTTCTTT. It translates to CASSLDPLNEAFF. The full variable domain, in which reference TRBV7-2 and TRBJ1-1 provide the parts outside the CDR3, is GAGVSQSPSNKVTEKGKDVELRCDPISGHTALYWYRQSLGQGLEFLIYFQGNSAPDKSGLPSDRFSAERTGGSVSTLTIQRTQQEDSAVYLCASSLDPLNEAFFGQGTRLTVV.

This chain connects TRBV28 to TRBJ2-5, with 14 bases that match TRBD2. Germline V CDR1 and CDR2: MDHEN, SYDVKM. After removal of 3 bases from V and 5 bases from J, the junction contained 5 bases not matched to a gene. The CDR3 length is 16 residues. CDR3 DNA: TGTGCCAGCAGTTTGGGAAGACTAGCGGGAGGGGAGACCCAGTACTTC. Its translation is CASSLGRLAGGETQYF.

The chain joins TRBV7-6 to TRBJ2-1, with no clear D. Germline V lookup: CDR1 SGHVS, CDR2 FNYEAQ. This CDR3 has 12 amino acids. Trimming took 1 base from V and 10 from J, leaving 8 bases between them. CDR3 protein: CASSLGFTEQFF. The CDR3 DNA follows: TGTGCCAGCAGCTTAGGATTTACCGAGCAGTTCTTC.

This CDR3 reads CASSLGGGASETQYF. The CDR3 DNA is TGTGCCAGCAGCTTAGGAGGGGGCGCGTCAGAGACCCAGTACTTC. The chain has TRBV11-3 and TRBJ2-5; 7 bases line up with TRBD1. V was clipped by 1 base and J by 4 bases; unmatched bases: 6. Per the germline V gene, CDR1 is SGHNT and CDR2 is YENEEA. CDR3 length: 15 residues.

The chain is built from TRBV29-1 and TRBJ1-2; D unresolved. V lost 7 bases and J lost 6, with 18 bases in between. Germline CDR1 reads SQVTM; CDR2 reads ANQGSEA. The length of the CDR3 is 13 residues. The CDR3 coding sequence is TGCAGCGCTACCCTTGAGTTTCGTAATGGCTACACCTTC. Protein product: CSATLEFRNGYTF.

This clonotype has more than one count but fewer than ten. CDR3 nucleotides: TGTGCCAGCAGTACCGGGACTCATGGCTACACCTTC. Translation gives CASSTGTHGYTF. The V call is TRBV6-1, the J call TRBJ1-2; weak D call: TRBD1 (5 bases). Germline V gene sequence: CDR1 MNHNS, CDR2 SASEGT. This CDR3 has 12 amino acids. Trimming cost V 5 bases and J 6 bases, with 10 bases left between them.

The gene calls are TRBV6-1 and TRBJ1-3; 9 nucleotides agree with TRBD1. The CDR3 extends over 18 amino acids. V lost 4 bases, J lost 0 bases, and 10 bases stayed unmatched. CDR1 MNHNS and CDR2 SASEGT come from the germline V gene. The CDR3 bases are TGTGCCAGCAGTGGGGTGGGGACAGGGTATGGCTCTGGAAACACCATATATTTT. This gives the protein CASSGVGTGYGSGNTIYF.

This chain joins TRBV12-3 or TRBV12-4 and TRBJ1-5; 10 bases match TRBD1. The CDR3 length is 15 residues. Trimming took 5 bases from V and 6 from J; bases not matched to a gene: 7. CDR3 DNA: TGTGCCAGCAGTCTCGACAGGGGGCTCATTCAGCCCCAGCATTTT. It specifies CASSLDRGLIQPQHF.